This TCR beta chain derives from a study of blood T cells in healthy people across ages. This CDR3 contains 15 residues. The V end lost 4 bases, the J end lost 2 bases, and 14 bases lay between the germline ends. From germline, CDR1 is SGHRS and CDR2 YFSETQ. Primers used in a second PCR of about 7 to 12 cycles were a sample-barcoded 5' primer and a J-beta primer mix. TCRdb independently ran MiXCR on the 5' RACE reads; one entry per CDR3 protein. The sample carries approximately 600,000 distinct CDR3 sequences, about 54% recorded once. The source of this sequence is a man aged 60 to 69 in good health. Sample: blood. The chain employs TRBV5-1 and TRBJ2-3, with D possibly matching TRBD1 (6 bases). CDR3 in amino acids: CASSPTGIFTDTQYF. The CDR3 DNA reads TGCGCCAGCAGCCCTACAGGGATTTTCACAGATACGCAGTATTTT.